One TCR beta chain is described in this entry. Its antigen remains unknown. The CDR3 spans 13 residues. Unmatched junction bases numbered 6, after V lost 7 bases and J lost 1 base. CDR1 SQVTM and CDR2 ANQGSEA come from the germline V gene. TCRdb fed the RACE reads into MiXCR, producing one record per CDR3 protein. This sample has roughly 180,000 distinct CDR3 sequences, with approximately 20% found just once. The time point was: patch test 1, 2 weeks after DPC sensitization. Treatment in this sample: therapeutic diphenylcyclopropenone sensitization with weekly scalp DPC. The data were taken from a study of human T cells and chemical hapten exposure. At the level of the study: Small discrepancies in pooled library volume mainly accounted for the varying TCR yields per sample. Study-wide points: In comparison with controls, expanded TCRs gave rise to a significantly larger number of large CDR3 similarity clusters. TCRs above 1 in 1000 frequency did not change with DPC sensitization.

The source is a woman in her fifties or sixties with alopecia areata. Some clones in this sample may be carry-over from other donors' samples. This sequence joins TRBV29-1 and TRBJ2-5, with 7 bases that match TRBD1. Material: whole blood, obtained in connection with sensitization to the hapten diphenylcyclopropenone (DPC). CDR3 bases: TGCAGCGCCTCCCGGGACAGCCAAGAGACCCAGTACTTC. It translates to CSASRDSQETQYF.